The clone carrying this T cell receptor (beta chain) was seen ten or more times. Its matching antigen is unknown. These data originate in a study of naive and memory T cell subsets. Study findings and constraints: Potentially, T cell activation and differentiation skew this RNA-based measurement.

The CDR3 spans 14 residues. In germline, CDR1 is MRHNA, CDR2 SNTAGT. Trimming took off 0 bases at V and 10 bases at J, with 15 bases between the two ends. Four PCR rounds used nested alpha and beta constant region primers plus the SP2 primer. Alpha and beta constant region primers primed reverse transcription for blood and skin samples. TCRdb analysed the 5' RACE reads with MiXCR anew, one entry per CDR3 protein. The sample has around 56,000 distinct CDR3 sequences, under 10% seen once. A UMI-containing oligonucleotide was joined by 3' ligation to the TCR cDNA template. RNA was extracted from more than 2 ml of whole blood of healthy adults. Cells were not sorted; total RNA input targeted roughly 1 to 1,100 ng.

The gene calls are TRBV6-4 and TRBJ1-1; maybe TRBD1 (5 bases). The source of this sequence is a female donor in good health. CDR3 region: CASSDSRGRGIAFF. The CDR3 region has the DNA TGTGCCAGCAGTGACTCGAGGGGACGGGGGATAGCTTTCTTT.